This T cell receptor beta chain derives from a study of response to subunit inactivated influenza vaccine. Study-level points and caveats: A suggestion made by the authors is that each seasonal influenza vaccination recruits few new T cells.

This clonotype was observed a few times. Its antigen remains unidentified. TCRdb recomputed calls from the RT-PCR reads with MiXCR, one row per CDR3 protein. The sample lists 430,000 or so distinct CDR3 sequences; approximately 11% were seen once. The sample consisted of PBMCs from blood, taken 35 to 45 days after vaccination. This clonotype originated in a man over 45 who received an inactivated influenza vaccine.

The CDR3 sequence: CAISKIRGPRVGELFF. The CDR3 DNA follows: TGTGCCATCAGTAAGATCAGGGGGCCGAGGGTCGGGGAGCTGTTTTTT. The rearrangement uses TRBV10-3 and TRBJ2-2, with 8 nucleotides matching TRBD1. V was clipped by 5 bases and J by 7 bases; unmatched bases: 12. Germline CDR1 is ENHRY and CDR2 is SYGVKD. This CDR3 is built from 16 residues.